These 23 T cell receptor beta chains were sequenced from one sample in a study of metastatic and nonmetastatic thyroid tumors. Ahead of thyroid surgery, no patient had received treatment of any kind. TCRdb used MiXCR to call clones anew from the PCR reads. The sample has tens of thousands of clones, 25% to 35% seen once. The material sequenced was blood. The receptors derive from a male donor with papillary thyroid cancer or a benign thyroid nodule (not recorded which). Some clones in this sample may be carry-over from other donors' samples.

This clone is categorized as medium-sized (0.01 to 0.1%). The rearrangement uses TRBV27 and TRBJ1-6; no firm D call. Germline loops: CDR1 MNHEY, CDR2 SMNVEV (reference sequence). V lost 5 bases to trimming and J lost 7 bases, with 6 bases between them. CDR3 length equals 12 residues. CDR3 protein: CASSKLNSPLHF. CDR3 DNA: TGTGCCAGCAGTAAGCTGAATTCACCCCTCCACTTT.

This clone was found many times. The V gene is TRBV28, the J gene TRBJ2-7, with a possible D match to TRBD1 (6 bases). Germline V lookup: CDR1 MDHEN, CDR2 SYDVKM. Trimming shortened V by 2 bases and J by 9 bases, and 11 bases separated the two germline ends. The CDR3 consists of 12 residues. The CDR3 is CASSLVRGGQYF. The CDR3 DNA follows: TGTGCCAGCAGTTTAGTCCGAGGGGGGCAGTACTTC.

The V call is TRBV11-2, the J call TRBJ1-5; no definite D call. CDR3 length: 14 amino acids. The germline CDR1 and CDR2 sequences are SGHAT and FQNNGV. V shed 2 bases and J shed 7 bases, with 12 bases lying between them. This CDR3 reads CASSLNGVDQPQHF. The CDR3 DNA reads TGTGCCAGCAGCTTAAACGGGGTTGACCAGCCCCAGCATTTT.

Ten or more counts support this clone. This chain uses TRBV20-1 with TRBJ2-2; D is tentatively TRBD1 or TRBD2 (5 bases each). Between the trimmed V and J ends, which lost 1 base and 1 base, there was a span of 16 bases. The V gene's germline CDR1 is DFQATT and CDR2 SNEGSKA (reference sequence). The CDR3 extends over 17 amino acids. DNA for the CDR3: TGCAGTGCTAGAGGGGACCGGGACGGATGGAACACCGGGGAGCTGTTTTTT. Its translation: CSARGDRDGWNTGELFF.

The CDR3 sequence: CASSFGGGGLSETQYF. CDR3 nucleotides: TGTGCCAGCAGCTTTGGGGGGGGTGGTCTGTCAGAGACCCAGTACTTC. V is TRBV11-2 and J is TRBJ2-5, with 7 bases fitting TRBD2. Germline CDR1 reads SGHAT; CDR2 reads FQNNGV. V was pared by 3 bases and J by 4 bases, with 11 bases of the junction left unmatched. The CDR3 runs 16 residues. Complete variable domain (other parts from reference TRBV11-2 and TRBJ2-5): EAGVAQSPRYKIIEKRQSVAFWCNPISGHATLYWYQQILGQGPKLLIQFQNNGVVDDSQLPKDRFSAERLKGVDSTLKIQPAKLEDSAVYLCASSFGGGGLSETQYFGPGTRLLVL.

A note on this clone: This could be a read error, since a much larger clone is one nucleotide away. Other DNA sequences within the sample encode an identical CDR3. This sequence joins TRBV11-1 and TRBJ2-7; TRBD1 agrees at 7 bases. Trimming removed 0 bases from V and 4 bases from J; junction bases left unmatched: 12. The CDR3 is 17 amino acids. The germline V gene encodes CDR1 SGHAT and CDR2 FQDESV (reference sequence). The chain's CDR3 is CASSLADGGQSPYEQYF. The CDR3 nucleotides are TGTGCCAGCAGCTTAGCGGATGGGGGACAGAGCCCATACGAGCAGTACTTC.

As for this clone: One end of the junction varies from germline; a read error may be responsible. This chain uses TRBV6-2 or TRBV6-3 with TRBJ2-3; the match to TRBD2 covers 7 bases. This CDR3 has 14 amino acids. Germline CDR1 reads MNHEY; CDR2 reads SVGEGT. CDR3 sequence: CASIYGTITDTQYF. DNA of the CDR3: TGTGCCAGCATTTACGGGACTATCACAGATACGCAGTATTTT.

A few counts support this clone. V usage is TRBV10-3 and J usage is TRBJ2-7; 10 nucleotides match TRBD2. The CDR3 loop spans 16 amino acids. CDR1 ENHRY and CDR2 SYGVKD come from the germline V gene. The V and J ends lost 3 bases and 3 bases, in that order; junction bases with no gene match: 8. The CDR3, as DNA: TGTGCCATCAGTGATTTGGCTAGCGGGAGTGTCTACGAGCAGTACTTC. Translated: CAISDLASGSVYEQYF.

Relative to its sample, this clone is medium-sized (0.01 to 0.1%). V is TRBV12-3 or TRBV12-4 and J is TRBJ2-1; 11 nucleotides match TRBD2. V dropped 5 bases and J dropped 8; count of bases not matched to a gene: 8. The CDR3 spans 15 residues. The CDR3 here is CASSLTSGRPHEQFF. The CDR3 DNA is TGTGCCAGCAGTCTTACTAGCGGGAGACCCCATGAGCAGTTCTTC.

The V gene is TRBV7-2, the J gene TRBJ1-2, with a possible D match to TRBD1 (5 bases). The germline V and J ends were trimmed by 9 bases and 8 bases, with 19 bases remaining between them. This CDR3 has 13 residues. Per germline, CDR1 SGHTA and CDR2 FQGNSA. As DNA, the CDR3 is TGTGCCAGTGGCCGACAGCCCTCTTGGGGCTACACCTTC. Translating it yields CASGRQPSWGYTF.

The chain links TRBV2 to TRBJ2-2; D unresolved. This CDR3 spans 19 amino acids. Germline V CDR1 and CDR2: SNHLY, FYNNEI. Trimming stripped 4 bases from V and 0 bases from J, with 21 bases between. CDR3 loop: CASSAPRSKEPSNTGELFF. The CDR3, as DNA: TGTGCCAGCAGTGCCCCCCGTAGCAAGGAACCCTCGAACACCGGGGAGCTGTTTTTT.

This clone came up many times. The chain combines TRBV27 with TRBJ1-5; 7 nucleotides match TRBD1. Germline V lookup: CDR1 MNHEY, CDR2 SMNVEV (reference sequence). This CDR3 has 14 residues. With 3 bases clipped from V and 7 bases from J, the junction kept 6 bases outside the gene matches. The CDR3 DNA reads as TGTGCCAGCAGTTTTGAAGGGGGCAGCCAGCCCCAGCATTTT. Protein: CASSFEGGSQPQHF.

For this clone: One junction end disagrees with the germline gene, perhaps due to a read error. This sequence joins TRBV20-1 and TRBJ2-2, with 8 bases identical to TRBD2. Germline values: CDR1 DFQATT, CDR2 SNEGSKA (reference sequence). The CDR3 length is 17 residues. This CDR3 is CRARGTRGRAGDGELFF. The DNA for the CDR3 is TGCCGTGCTAGGGGGACTAGAGGGAGGGCCGGAGACGGGGAGCTGTTTTTT.

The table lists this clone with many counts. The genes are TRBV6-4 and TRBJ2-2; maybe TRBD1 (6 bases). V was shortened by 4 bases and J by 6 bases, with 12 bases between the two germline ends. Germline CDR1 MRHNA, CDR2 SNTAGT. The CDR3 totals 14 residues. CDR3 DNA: TGTGCCAGCAGTGCCGATACAGGGCCCGGGGAGCTGTTTTTT. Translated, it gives CASSADTGPGELFF.

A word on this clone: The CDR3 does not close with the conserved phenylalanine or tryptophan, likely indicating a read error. The CDR3 protein is CASSLEAVMNTEAFL. Here the CDR3 DNA reads TGTGCCAGCAGCTTAGAAGCAGTGATGAACACTGAAGCTTTCTTA. The chain has TRBV7-2 and TRBJ1-1; D uncertain. Trimming pared 1 base from V and 0 bases from J, leaving 9 bases between. Germline V lookup: CDR1 SGHTA, CDR2 FQGNSA. There are 15 residues in the CDR3.

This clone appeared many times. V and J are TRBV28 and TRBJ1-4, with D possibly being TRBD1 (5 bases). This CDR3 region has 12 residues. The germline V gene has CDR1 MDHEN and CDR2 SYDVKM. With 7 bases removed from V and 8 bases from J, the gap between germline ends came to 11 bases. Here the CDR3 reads CASTGVEEKLFF. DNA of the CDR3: TGTGCCAGCACGGGGGTTGAAGAAAAACTGTTTTTT.

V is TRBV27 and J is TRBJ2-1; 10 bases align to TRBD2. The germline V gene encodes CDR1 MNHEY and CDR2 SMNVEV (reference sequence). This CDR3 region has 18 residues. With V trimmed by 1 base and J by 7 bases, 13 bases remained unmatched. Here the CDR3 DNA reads TGTGCCAGCAGTTTATTCGGGCTAGCGGGAGTGAGAAGGAATGAGCAGTTCTTC. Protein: CASSLFGLAGVRRNEQFF.

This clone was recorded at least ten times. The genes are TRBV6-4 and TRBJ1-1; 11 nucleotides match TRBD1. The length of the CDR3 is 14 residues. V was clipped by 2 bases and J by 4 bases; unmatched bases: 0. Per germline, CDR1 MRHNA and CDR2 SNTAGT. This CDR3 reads CASSDGQGATEAFF. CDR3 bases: TGTGCCAGCAGTGACGGACAGGGGGCCACTGAAGCTTTCTTT.

Written as DNA, the CDR3 is TGCAGTTTGAACCCCCAAACTAGCATCCCCTACGAGCAGTACTTC. This sequence encodes CSLNPQTSIPYEQYF. This chain joins TRBV20-1 and TRBJ2-7, with a possible D match to TRBD2 (6 bases). There are 15 residues in the CDR3. Trimming shortened V by 8 bases and J by 2 bases, and 22 bases separated the two germline ends. CDR1 and CDR2 (germline): DFQATT, SNEGSKA (reference sequence).

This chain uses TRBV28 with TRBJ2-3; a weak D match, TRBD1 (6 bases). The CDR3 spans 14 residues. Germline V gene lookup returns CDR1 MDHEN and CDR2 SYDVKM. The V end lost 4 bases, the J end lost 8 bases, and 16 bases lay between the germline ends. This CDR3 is CASSSRQGWGTQYF. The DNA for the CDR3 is TGTGCCAGCAGTTCACGGCAGGGGTGGGGTACGCAGTATTTT.

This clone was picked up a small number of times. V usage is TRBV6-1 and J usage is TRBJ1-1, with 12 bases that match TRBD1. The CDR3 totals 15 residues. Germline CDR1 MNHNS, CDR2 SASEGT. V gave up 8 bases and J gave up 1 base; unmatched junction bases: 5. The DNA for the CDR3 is TGTGCCAGCGGGTGGGGACAGGGGGCGAACACTGAAGCTTTCTTT. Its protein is CASGWGQGANTEAFF.

The CDR3 DNA follows: TGTGCCAGCAGCACAATCGGACAGGGAGATTGCTACACCTTC. It codes for CASSTIGQGDCYTF. The chain uses TRBV5-4 and TRBJ1-2; 8 bases agree with TRBD1. With V trimmed by 4 bases and J by 9 bases, 11 bases remained unmatched. Per the germline V gene, CDR1 is SGHNT and CDR2 is YYREEE (reference sequence). The CDR3 is made up of 14 amino acids.

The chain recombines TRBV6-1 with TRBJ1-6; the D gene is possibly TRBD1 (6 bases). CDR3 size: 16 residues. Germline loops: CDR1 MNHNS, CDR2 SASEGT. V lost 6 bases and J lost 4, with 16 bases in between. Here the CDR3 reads CASRRRGQLYNSPLHF. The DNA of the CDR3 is TGTGCCAGCAGGAGGCGGGGACAACTTTATAATTCACCCCTCCACTTT.